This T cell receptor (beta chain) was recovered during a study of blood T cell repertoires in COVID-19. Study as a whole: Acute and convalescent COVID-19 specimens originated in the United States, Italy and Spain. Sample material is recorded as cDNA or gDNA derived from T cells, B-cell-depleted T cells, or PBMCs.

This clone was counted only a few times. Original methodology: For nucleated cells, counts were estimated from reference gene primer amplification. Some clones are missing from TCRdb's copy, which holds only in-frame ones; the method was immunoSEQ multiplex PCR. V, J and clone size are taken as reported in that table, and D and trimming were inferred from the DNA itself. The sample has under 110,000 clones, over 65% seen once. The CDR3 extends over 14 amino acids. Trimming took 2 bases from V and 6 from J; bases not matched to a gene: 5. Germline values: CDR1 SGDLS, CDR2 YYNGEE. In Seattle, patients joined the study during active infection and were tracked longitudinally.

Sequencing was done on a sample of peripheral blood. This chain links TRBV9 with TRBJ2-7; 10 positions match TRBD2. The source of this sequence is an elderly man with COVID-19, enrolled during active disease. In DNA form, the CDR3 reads TGTGCCAGCAGCGTTCCTAGCGGGAGTCTCGAGCAGTACTTC. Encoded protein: CASSVPSGSLEQYF.